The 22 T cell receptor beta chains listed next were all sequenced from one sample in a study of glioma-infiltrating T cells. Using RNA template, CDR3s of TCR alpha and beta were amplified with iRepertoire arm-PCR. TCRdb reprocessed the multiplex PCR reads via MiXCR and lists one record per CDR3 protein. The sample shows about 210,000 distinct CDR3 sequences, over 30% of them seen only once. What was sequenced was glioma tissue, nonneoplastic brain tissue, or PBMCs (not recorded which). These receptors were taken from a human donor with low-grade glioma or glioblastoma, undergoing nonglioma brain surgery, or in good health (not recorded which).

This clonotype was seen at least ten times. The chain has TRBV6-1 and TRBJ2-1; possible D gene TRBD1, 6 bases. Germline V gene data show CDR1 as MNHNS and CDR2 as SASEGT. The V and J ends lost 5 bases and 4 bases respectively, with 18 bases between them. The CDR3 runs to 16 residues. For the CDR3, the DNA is TGTGCCAGCAGTTACGCACAGGGCGGAGGATACAATGAGCAGTTCTTC. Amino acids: CASSYAQGGGYNEQFF.

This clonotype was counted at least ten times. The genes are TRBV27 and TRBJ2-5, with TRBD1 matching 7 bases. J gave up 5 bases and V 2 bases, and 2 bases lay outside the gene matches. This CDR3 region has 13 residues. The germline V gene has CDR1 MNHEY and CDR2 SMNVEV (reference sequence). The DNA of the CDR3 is TGTGCCAGCAGTTTAATAGGGGGCGAGACCCAGTACTTC. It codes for CASSLIGGETQYF.

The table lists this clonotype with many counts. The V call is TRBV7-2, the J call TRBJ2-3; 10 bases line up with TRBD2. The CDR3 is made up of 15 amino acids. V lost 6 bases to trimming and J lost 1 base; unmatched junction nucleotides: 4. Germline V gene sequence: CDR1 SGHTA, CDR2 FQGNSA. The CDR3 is CASRPLAGGTDTQYF. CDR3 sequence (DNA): TGTGCCAGCAGGCCTCTAGCGGGAGGCACAGATACGCAGTATTTT.

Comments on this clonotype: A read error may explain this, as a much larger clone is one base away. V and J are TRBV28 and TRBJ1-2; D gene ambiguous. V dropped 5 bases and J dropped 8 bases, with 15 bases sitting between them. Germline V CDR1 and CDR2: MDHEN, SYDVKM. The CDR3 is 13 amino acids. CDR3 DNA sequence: TGTGCCAGCAGTCACGAGGGATCAAACGGCTACACCTTC. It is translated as CASSHEGSNGYTF.

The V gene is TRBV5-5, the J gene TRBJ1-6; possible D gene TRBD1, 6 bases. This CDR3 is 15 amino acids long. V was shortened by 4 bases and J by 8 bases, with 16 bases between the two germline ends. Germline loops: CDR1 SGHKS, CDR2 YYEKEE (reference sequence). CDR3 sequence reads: CASSPRQVADSPLHF. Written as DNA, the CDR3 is TGTGCCAGCAGCCCTCGACAGGTGGCTGATTCACCCCTCCACTTT.

The CDR3 nucleotides are TGTCCCGGACAGGGGACTAGCGGGAGCTCCTACGAGCAGTACTTC. As protein: CPGQGTSGSSYEQYF. V usage is TRBV24-1 and J usage is TRBJ2-7; 14 nucleotides line up with TRBD2. The CDR3 covers 15 residues. Germline lookup yields CDR1 KGHDR and CDR2 SFDVKD.

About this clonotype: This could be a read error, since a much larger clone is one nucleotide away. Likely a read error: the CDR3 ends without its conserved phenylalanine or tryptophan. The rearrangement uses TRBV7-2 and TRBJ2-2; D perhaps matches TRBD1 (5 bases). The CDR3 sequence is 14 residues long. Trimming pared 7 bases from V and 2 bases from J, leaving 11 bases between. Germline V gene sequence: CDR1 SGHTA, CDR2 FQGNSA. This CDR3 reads CASIQGANTGELFC. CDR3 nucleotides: TGTGCCAGCATCCAAGGGGCCAACACCGGGGAGCTGTTTTGT.

CDR3 in amino acids: CASSQARDPNYGYTF. The CDR3 region has the DNA TGTGCCAGCAGCCAGGCCCGGGACCCTAACTATGGCTACACCTTC. This rearrangement joins TRBV3-1 to TRBJ1-2, with a weak D call TRBD1 (5 bases). Trimming removed 3 bases from V and 0 bases from J, with 11 bases in between. The CDR3 consists of 15 residues. The V gene's germline CDR1 is LGHDT and CDR2 YNNKEL (reference sequence).

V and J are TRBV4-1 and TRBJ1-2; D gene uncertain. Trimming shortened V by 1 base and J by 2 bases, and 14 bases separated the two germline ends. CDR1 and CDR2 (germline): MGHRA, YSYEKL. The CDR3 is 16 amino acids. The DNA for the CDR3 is TGCGCCAGCAGCCAAGCGATTGGGGTCGCAAACTATGGCTACACCTTC. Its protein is CASSQAIGVANYGYTF.

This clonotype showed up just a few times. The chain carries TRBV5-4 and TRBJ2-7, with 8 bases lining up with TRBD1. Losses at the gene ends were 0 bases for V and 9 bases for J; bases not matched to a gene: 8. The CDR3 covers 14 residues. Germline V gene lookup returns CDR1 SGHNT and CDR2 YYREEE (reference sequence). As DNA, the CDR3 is TGTGCCAGCAGCTTGGGGACAGGGATGATTCGGCAGTACTTC. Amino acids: CASSLGTGMIRQYF.

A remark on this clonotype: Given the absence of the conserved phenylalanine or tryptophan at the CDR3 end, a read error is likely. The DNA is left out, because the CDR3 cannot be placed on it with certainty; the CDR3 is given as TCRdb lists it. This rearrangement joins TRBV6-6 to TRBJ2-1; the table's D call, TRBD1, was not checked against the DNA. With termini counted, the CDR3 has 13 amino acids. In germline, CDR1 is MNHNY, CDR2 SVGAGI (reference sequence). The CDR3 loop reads CASSPRQINEQLL.

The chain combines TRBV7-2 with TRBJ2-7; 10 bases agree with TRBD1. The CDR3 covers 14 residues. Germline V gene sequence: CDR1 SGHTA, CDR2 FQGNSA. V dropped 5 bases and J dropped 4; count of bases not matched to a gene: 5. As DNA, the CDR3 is TGTGCCAGCAGCCCCAGGACAGGGGGGTACGAGCAGTACTTC. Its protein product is CASSPRTGGYEQYF.

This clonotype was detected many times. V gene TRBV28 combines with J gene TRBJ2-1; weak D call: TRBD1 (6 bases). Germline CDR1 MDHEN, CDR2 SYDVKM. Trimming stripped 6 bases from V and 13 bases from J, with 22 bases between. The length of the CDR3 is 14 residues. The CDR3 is CASSPRQALLGQFF. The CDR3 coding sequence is TGTGCCAGCAGCCCCAGACAGGCCTTATTGGGCCAGTTCTTC.

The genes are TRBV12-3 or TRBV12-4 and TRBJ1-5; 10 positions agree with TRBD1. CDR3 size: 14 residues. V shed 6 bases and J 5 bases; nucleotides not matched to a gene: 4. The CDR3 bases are TGTGCCAGCAGGTGGGACAGGGGCGATCAGCCCCAGCATTTT. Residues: CASRWDRGDQPQHF.

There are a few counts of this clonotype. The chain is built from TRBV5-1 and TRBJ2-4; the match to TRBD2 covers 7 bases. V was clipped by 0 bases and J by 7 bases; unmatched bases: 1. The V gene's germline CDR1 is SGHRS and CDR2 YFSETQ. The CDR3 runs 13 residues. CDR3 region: CASSLGLANIQYF. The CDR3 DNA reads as TGCGCCAGCAGCTTGGGACTAGCCAACATTCAGTACTTC.

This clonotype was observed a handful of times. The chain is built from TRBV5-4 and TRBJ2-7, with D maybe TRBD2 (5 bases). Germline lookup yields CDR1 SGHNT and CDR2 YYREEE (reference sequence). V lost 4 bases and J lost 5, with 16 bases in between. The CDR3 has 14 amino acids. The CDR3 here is CASSPWQRRDEQYF. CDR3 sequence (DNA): TGTGCCAGCAGCCCTTGGCAAAGGCGGGACGAGCAGTACTTC.

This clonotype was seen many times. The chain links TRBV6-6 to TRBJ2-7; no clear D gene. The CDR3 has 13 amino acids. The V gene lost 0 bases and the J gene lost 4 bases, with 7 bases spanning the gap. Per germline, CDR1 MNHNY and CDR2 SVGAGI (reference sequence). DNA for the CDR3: TGTGCCAGCAGTTACTCGATCCGTTACGAGCAGTACTTC. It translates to CASSYSIRYEQYF.

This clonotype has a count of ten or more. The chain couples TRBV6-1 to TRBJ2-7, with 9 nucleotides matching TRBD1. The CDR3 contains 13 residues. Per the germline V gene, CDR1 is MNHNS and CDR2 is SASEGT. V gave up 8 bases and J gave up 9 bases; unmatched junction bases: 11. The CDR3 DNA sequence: TGTGCCAGCTCGTCGACAGGGGGGCTAGGGCAGTACTTC. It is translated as CASSSTGGLGQYF.

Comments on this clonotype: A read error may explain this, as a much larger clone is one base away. The CDR3 here is CASSPSTMGVYGYTF. The CDR3 DNA reads as TGTGCCAGTAGTCCAAGTACGATGGGCGTCTATGGCTACACCTTC. The rearrangement links TRBV19 to TRBJ1-2; D gene uncertain. The CDR3 contains 15 residues. Deletions cut 5 bases from V and 4 bases from J, with 17 bases between. Germline V gene lookup returns CDR1 LNHDA and CDR2 SQIVND (reference sequence).

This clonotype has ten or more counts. The CDR3 DNA is TGTGCCAGCAGCTCGCCTAGCGGGAGGGCAACCGGGGAGCTGTTTTTT. Protein: CASSSPSGRATGELFF. The chain uses TRBV7-2 and TRBJ2-2; 12 bases match TRBD2. V lost 4 bases and J lost 5; bases outside the gene matches: 5. The CDR3 length is 16 residues. Germline V CDR1 and CDR2: SGHTA, FQGNSA. Supplemented by reference TRBV7-2 and TRBJ2-2, the full variable domain reads GAGVSQSPSNKVTEKGKDVELRCDPISGHTALYWYRQSLGQGLEFLIYFQGNSAPDKSGLPSDRFSAERTGGSVSTLTIQRTQQEDSAVYLCASSSPSGRATGELFFGEGSRLTVL.

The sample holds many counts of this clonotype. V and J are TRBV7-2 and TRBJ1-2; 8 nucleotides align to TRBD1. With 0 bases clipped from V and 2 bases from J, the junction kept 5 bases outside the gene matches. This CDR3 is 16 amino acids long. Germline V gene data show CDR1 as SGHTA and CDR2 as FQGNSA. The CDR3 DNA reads TGTGCCAGCAGCTTAGCTTCAGGGGGCGCGAACTATGGCTACACCTTC. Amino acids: CASSLASGGANYGYTF.

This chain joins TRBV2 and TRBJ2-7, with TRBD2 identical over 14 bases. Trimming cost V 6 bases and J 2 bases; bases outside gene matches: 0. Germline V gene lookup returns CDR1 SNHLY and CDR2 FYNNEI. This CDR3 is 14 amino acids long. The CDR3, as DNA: TGTGCCAGCAGGACTAGCGGGAGGGCCTACGAGCAGTACTTC. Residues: CASRTSGRAYEQYF.